Reported below is one T cell receptor beta chain. This sample is part of a study of blood T cell repertoires in COVID-19. The CDR3 spans 16 residues. V was clipped by 1 base and J by 4 bases; unmatched bases: 9. Germline V gene data show CDR1 as SGHVS and CDR2 as FNYEAQ. The repertoire was sequenced with immunoSEQ multiplex PCR; TCRdb's copy has only in-frame clones and lacks some. In the table there are tens of thousands of clones, about 90% of which are singletons. The TCR sequence derives from a woman aged 50 to 60 with active or convalescent COVID-19. The material sequenced was peripheral blood. The rearrangement uses TRBV7-6 and TRBJ1-2; TRBD1 matches at 7 bases. The CDR3 bases are TGTGCCAGCAGCTTAGACGACCGAGGGGGCCGCTATGGCTACACCTTC. Protein product: CASSLDDRGGRYGYTF.